Below are 27 T cell receptor beta chains sequenced from a single sample in a study of CD8+ T cells in alopecia areata. Extraction of RNA preceded its reverse transcription into cDNA, which served as the sequencing template. The table came from immunoSEQ multiplex PCR; TCRdb's copy has only in-frame clones and leaves some out. There are roughly 100,000 clones in the sample; roughly 53% occur only once, and 8% to 10% lies in the top ten. The specimen sequenced was CD4+ T cells sorted from blood. The receptors were gathered from a human donor in good health.

Only a few counts were recorded for this clone. The V call is TRBV6-1, the J call TRBJ1-6; 9 bases map to TRBD1. Losses at the gene ends were 8 bases for V and 9 bases for J; bases not matched to a gene: 5. Germline CDR1 MNHNS, CDR2 SASEGT. CDR3 length: 13 amino acids. CDR3 DNA: TGTGCCAGCTGGGACAGGGAAGGTTCACCCCTCCACTTT. This gives the protein CASWDREGSPLHF.

V gene TRBV2 combines with J gene TRBJ2-3; 12 nucleotides match TRBD2. V lost 6 bases to trimming and J lost 6 bases; unmatched junction nucleotides: 7. There are 15 residues in the CDR3. Germline assignment: CDR1 SNHLY and CDR2 FYNNEI. This chain's CDR3 is CASSSGLAGSDTQYF. The CDR3 DNA is TGTGCCAGCAGCTCTGGACTAGCGGGGTCTGATACGCAGTATTTT.

The chain employs TRBV4-2 and TRBJ1-2, with D hard to call. Germline V gene data show CDR1 as LGHNA and CDR2 as YNFKEQ. V dropped 0 bases and J dropped 2 bases, with 13 bases sitting between them. This CDR3 has 16 residues. This CDR3 is CASSQDNSGTNYGYTF. DNA of the CDR3: TGTGCCAGCAGCCAAGATAACAGCGGCACAAACTATGGCTACACCTTC.

The chain uses TRBV6-6 and TRBJ2-5; no firm D call. The germline CDR1 and CDR2 sequences are MNHNY and SVGAGI (reference sequence). Trimming cost V 8 bases and J 6 bases, with 4 bases left between them. There are 9 residues in the CDR3. The CDR3 nucleotides read TGTGCCAGCGTGCAGACCCAGTACTTC. The encoded protein is CASVQTQYF.

The chain is built from TRBV10-3 and TRBJ1-5; D is uncertain. Germline-derived CDR1 and CDR2 are ENHRY and SYGVKD. The V and J ends lost 4 bases and 2 bases respectively, with 9 bases between them. The CDR3 length is 14 residues. The CDR3 bases are TGTGCCATCAGTGCCTCCCAAGGCAATCAGCCCCAGCATTTT. As protein: CAISASQGNQPQHF.

The J gene is TRBJ2-1, the V gene TRBV4-2, with 7 positions matching TRBD1. This CDR3 region has 14 residues. The V segment lost 0 bases and the J segment 9 bases; nucleotides outside the gene matches: 5. CDR1 is LGHNA and CDR2 is YNFKEQ in the germline V gene. CDR3 sequence reads: CASSQDRGGGEQFF. DNA of the CDR3: TGTGCCAGCAGCCAAGATCGAGGGGGCGGTGAGCAGTTCTTC.

In this sample, this clone turned up a few times. The sample contains more than one DNA sequence encoding this CDR3. CDR3 sequence (DNA): TGTGCCAGCAGCTTAACCTCAGGCACAGATACGCAGTATTTT. The encoded protein is CASSLTSGTDTQYF. This chain links TRBV7-2 with TRBJ2-3; D gene uncertain. CDR1 and CDR2 from the germline V gene are SGHTA and FQGNSA. Trimming removed 2 bases at V and 1 base at J, with 7 bases between. There are 14 residues in the CDR3.

V gene TRBV5-1 combines with J gene TRBJ2-1; D could derive from TRBD1 or TRBD2 (5 bases each). The CDR3 runs to 14 residues. V lost 7 bases and J lost 4, with 15 bases in between. The germline V gene encodes CDR1 SGHRS and CDR2 YFSETQ. The CDR3 coding sequence is TGCGCCAGCGCCGAGGGGAACCCTTACAATGAGCAGTTCTTC. Amino acids: CASAEGNPYNEQFF.

This clone was observed a handful of times. The chain uses TRBV2 and TRBJ1-4, with D hard to call. This CDR3 spans 14 amino acids. From germline, CDR1 is SNHLY and CDR2 FYNNEI. Trimming took off 5 bases at V and 3 bases at J, with 10 bases between the two ends. The CDR3 DNA reads TGTGCCAGCAGTCTTTTCAGGTCTAATGAAAAACTGTTTTTT. As protein: CASSLFRSNEKLFF.

This clone was found a few times. This rearrangement joins TRBV25-1 to TRBJ1-3; TRBD1 aligns across 7 bases. This CDR3 comprises 15 residues. The V gene's germline CDR1 is MGHDK and CDR2 SYGVNS. Trimming cost V 3 bases and J 5 bases; bases outside gene matches: 7. The CDR3 region is CASSEDRSPRNTIYF. As DNA, the CDR3 is TGTGCCAGCAGTGAGGACAGGTCACCTAGAAACACCATATATTTT.

The gene calls are TRBV2 and TRBJ2-1; 7 nucleotides line up with TRBD1. Germline lookup yields CDR1 SNHLY and CDR2 FYNNEI. V lost 7 bases, J lost 15 bases, and 12 bases stayed unmatched. The CDR3 loop spans 12 amino acids. The CDR3 bases are TGTGCCAGCACTATTGACAGGGTTAGGTGGTTCTTC. Translation: CASTIDRVRWFF.

The chain uses TRBV4-3 and TRBJ1-5, with D hard to call. V lost 0 bases, J lost 6 bases, and 15 bases lay in between. From germline, CDR1 is LGHNA and CDR2 YSLEER. The CDR3 is 16 amino acids. DNA for the CDR3: TGCGCCAGCAGCCAAGAATGGCGACCAAGCGGTCAGCCCCAGCATTTT. Amino acids: CASSQEWRPSGQPQHF.

The V gene is TRBV7-9, the J gene TRBJ2-7, with a tentative D call TRBD1 (5 bases). CDR1 is SEHNR, CDR2 FQNEAQ, per germline (reference sequence). V was clipped by 8 bases and J by 0 bases, with 8 bases between them. The CDR3 covers 12 residues. The CDR3 nucleotides are TGTGCCAGCGGGGCAGCCTCCTACGAGCAGTACTTC. It translates to CASGAASYEQYF.

The J gene is TRBJ2-7, the V gene TRBV6-5, with 9 positions matching TRBD1. The junction had 3 bases not matched to a gene; V was cut back by 3 bases and J by 3 bases. Looked up from germline, CDR1 is MNHEY and CDR2 is SVGAGI. This CDR3 spans 14 amino acids. CDR3 bases: TGTGCCAGCAGTTATAGACAGGGGGACTACGAGCAGTACTTC. Its translation is CASSYRQGDYEQYF.

The rearrangement uses TRBV25-1 and TRBJ2-2; TRBD2 might be the D (6 bases). The CDR3 is 14 residues long. V gave up 8 bases and J gave up 5 bases, with 15 bases separating them. CDR1 is MGHDK and CDR2 is SYGVNS in the germline V gene. The CDR3 region has the DNA TGTGCCAGCGAACGGATGGAGGGGACCGGGGAGCTGTTTTTT. It translates to CASERMEGTGELFF.

Here the CDR3 DNA reads TGCAGCGTTGCGGGGGGTGGCGGGGAGCTGTTTTTT. Its protein is CSVAGGGGELFF. The rearrangement joins TRBV29-1 to TRBJ2-2; TRBD2 agrees at 7 bases. CDR1 and CDR2 from the germline V gene are SQVTM and ANQGSEA. Trimming took 4 bases from V and 7 from J; bases not matched to a gene: 3. The CDR3 consists of 12 residues.

The rearrangement uses TRBV5-6 and TRBJ2-1; TRBD1 might be the D (7 bases). V was shortened by 4 bases and J by 10 bases, with 21 bases between the two germline ends. The CDR3 loop spans 15 amino acids. Germline V gene sequence: CDR1 SGHDT, CDR2 YYEEEE. The CDR3 sequence: CASSRDRVPAGEQFF. CDR3 DNA: TGTGCCAGCAGCCGCGACAGGGTCCCCGCGGGGGAGCAGTTCTTC.

The gene calls are TRBV18 and TRBJ1-2, with no clear D. Germline CDR1 KGHSH, CDR2 LQKENI. V lost 0 bases and J 5 bases, leaving 16 bases between the germline ends. There are 16 residues in the CDR3. DNA of the CDR3: TGTGCCAGCTCACCACCGGCGTCGGGAAATCGGTATGGCTACACCTTC. It is translated as CASSPPASGNRYGYTF.

This clone was counted between two and nine times. The CDR3 spells CAWSVGSAAAGKETQYF. CDR3 in DNA: TGTGCCTGGAGTGTTGGGTCGGCAGCCGCCGGGAAGGAGACCCAGTACTTC. The rearrangement uses TRBV30 and TRBJ2-5; the D gene is possibly TRBD2 (5 bases). CDR1 and CDR2 from the germline V gene are GTSNPN and SVGIG (reference sequence). The CDR3 totals 17 residues. Trimming took 0 bases from V and 5 from J, leaving 22 bases between them.

This clone was counted a few times. The chain links TRBV11-2 to TRBJ1-6, with TRBD1 matching 12 bases. The CDR3 totals 16 residues. V lost 3 bases and J lost 7; bases outside the gene matches: 4. The germline CDR1 and CDR2 sequences are SGHAT and FQNNGV. This CDR3 is CASSFRDRGPNSPLHF. DNA of the CDR3: TGTGCCAGCAGCTTCCGGGACAGGGGGCCGAATTCACCCCTCCACTTT.

This clone was found a few times. The rearrangement uses TRBV7-2 and TRBJ2-1, with 9 bases fitting TRBD2. V gave up 1 base and J gave up 8 bases; unmatched junction bases: 6. The germline gives CDR1 SGHTA, CDR2 FQGNSA. The CDR3 is 15 amino acids. Written as DNA, the CDR3 is TGTGCCAGCAGCTTAGTTGTAGCGGGGGCCTATGAGCAGTTCTTC. This sequence encodes CASSLVVAGAYEQFF.

The chain is built from TRBV29-1 and TRBJ2-7; 7 bases align to TRBD1. CDR3 length equals 12 residues. V trimming: 4 bases; J trimming: 5 bases; junction bases outside the gene matches: 5. In germline, CDR1 is SQVTM, CDR2 ANQGSEA. The CDR3 DNA is TGCAGCGTTGTCCCTACAGGGGACGAGCAGTACTTC. Translation: CSVVPTGDEQYF.

Regarding this clone: The sample holds other DNA sequences that translate to the same CDR3. V gene TRBV7-2 combines with J gene TRBJ2-1; the D is unclear. Looked up from germline, CDR1 is SGHTA and CDR2 is FQGNSA. The CDR3 covers 12 residues. Trimming removed 2 bases from V and 8 bases from J, with 7 bases in between. The DNA for the CDR3 is TGTGCCAGCAGCTTACGAGGCGATGAGCAGTTCTTC. Translating gives CASSLRGDEQFF. The entire variable domain, with the rest obtained from reference TRBV7-2 and TRBJ2-1, is as follows: GAGVSQSPSNKVTEKGKDVELRCDPISGHTALYWYRQSLGQGLEFLIYFQGNSAPDKSGLPSDRFSAERTGGSVSTLTIQRTQQEDSAVYLCASSLRGDEQFFGPGTRLTVL.

J is TRBJ2-7 and V is TRBV30, with 8 nucleotides matching TRBD1. The V gene's germline CDR1 is GTSNPN and CDR2 SVGIG (reference sequence). This CDR3 region has 11 residues. J was trimmed by 13 bases and V by 2 bases; bases with no gene match: 7. The CDR3 protein is CAWSSQGGLYF. In nucleotides, the CDR3 is TGTGCCTGGAGTTCACAGGGGGGTCTCTACTTC.

This clone was recorded many times. This chain uses TRBV29-1 with TRBJ2-2; possibly TRBD2 for D (6 bases). The CDR3 sequence is 13 residues long. CDR1 and CDR2 from the germline V gene are SQVTM and ANQGSEA. V lost 7 bases to trimming and J lost 1 base, with 10 bases between them. The CDR3 is CSAQGGNTGELFF. CDR3 sequence (DNA): TGCAGCGCCCAGGGAGGGAACACCGGGGAGCTGTTTTTT.

This chain joins TRBV30 and TRBJ1-2; D is possibly TRBD1 (5 bases). The ends were cut back, 0 bases at V and 5 bases at J, with 10 bases in the middle. The CDR3 consists of 13 residues. Germline V CDR1 and CDR2: GTSNPN, SVGIG (reference sequence). CDR3 DNA: TGTGCCTGGAGTGTGAACAGGCTATATGGCTACACCTTC. This gives the protein CAWSVNRLYGYTF.

This clone showed up just a few times. V and J are TRBV30 and TRBJ2-5; D is perhaps TRBD2 (5 bases). CDR1 is GTSNPN, CDR2 SVGIG, per germline (reference sequence). This CDR3 spans 17 amino acids. V was trimmed by 0 bases and J by 0 bases, leaving 17 bases between them. The CDR3 loop is CAWSVRLDFLYQETQYF. The CDR3 nucleotides are TGTGCCTGGAGTGTAAGATTGGACTTTCTGTACCAAGAGACCCAGTACTTC. Drawing the rest from reference TRBV30 and TRBJ2-5, the complete variable domain is SQTIHQWPATLVQPVGSPLSLECTVEGTSNPNLYWYRQAAGRGLQLLFYSVGIGQISSEVPQNLSASRPQDRQFILSSKKLLLSDSGFYLCAWSVRLDFLYQETQYFGPGTRLLVL.